A selection of T cell receptor beta chains follows, all from one sample in a study of CD8 T cells in Susac syndrome. TCRdb re-derived calls from the immunoSEQ multiplex PCR reads in MiXCR, one entry per CDR3 protein. The sample contains 80,000 to 95,000 distinct CDR3 sequences, nearly 95% of which appear only once. Sequencing input: CD8+ T cells from PBMCs. The receptors originated from a human donor with Susac syndrome. The CDR3 runs from the conserved cysteine through the conserved F or W. Fields, in order: clone size, D gene, V gene, J gene, CDR3 DNA, CDR3 protein. A D gene is named only where the DNA matches it firmly. The size field is filled for only some rows; it gives once, few, many or a size class.

-	-	TRBV6-1	TRBJ2-7	TGTGCCAGCAGTGAAGCGGACCTCTCCTACGAGCAGTACTTC	CASSEADLSYEQYF
-	-	TRBV6-2/TRBV6-3	TRBJ2-7	TGTGCCAGCAGTTACGGGGAGCTCTACGAGCAGTACTTC	CASSYGELYEQYF
-	TRBD2	TRBV9	TRBJ2-5	TGTGCCAGCAGCGTAGCGGGGGGGCCAGAGACCCAGTACTTC	CASSVAGGPETQYF
-	TRBD2	TRBV10-3	TRBJ2-7	TGTGCCATCAGTGGACTAGCGGCGAGCTCCTACGAGCAGTACTTC	CAISGLAASSYEQYF
-	-	TRBV11-1	TRBJ2-5	TGTGCCAGCAGGGCGGACAGTAAAGAGACCCAGTACTTC	CASRADSKETQYF
-	-	TRBV24-1	TRBJ2-1	TGTGCCACCAGTGATTTGGGGAGCTCCTACAATGAGCAGTTCTTC	CATSDLGSSYNEQFF
-	TRBD1	TRBV15	TRBJ1-5	TGTGCCACCAGCAGAGATACAGGGGGAAGCAATCAGCCCCAGCATTTT	CATSRDTGGSNQPQHF
few	-	TRBV27	TRBJ2-1	TGTGCCAGCAGTTTACAGGGTGAGCAGTTCTTC	CASSLQGEQFF
-	-	TRBV15	TRBJ1-2	TGTGCCACCAGCAGAGATCGGTCAGGGAACTATGGCTACACCTTC	CATSRDRSGNYGYTF
-	TRBD2	TRBV27	TRBJ2-1	TGTGCCAGCAGTCGAGGCGGGAGACCCAGCTCCTACAATGAGCAGTTCTTC	CASSRGGRPSSYNEQFF
-	-	TRBV4-1	TRBJ1-2	TGCGCCAGCAGCCTCCCCCTGGGACTCCTGAGTGGCTACACCTTC	CASSLPLGLLSGYTF
-	TRBD2	TRBV12-3/TRBV12-4	TRBJ2-2	TGTGCCAGCACCCTCCCAAGCGGGAAAGGGTCCGGGGAGCTGTTTTTT	CASTLPSGKGSGELFF
-	-	TRBV30	TRBJ1-1	TGTGCCTGGAGCATTAGAGCGAACACTGAAGCTTTCTTT	CAWSIRANTEAFF
once	-	TRBV12-3/TRBV12-4	TRBJ2-3	TGTGCCAGCAGTTTCCTAGGAGAGCCTAGCACAGATACGCAGTATTTT	CASSFLGEPSTDTQYF
-	-	TRBV23-1	TRBJ2-3	TGCGCCAGCAGTCAATCGTGGGAAGCACGAAGTACAGATACGCAGTATTTT	CASSQSWEARSTDTQYF
-	TRBD2	TRBV7-9	TRBJ2-1	TGTGCCAGCACCTCCGGGCTAGCGGGAGGGCCGTCCTACAATGAGCAGTTCTTC	CASTSGLAGGPSYNEQFF
-	-	TRBV12-3/TRBV12-4	TRBJ1-5	TGTGCCAGCAGTTTAGGAGGGAAAAAGGGCAATCAGCCCCAGCATTTT	CASSLGGKKGNQPQHF
-	TRBD1	TRBV12-3/TRBV12-4	TRBJ1-5	TGTGCCAGCAGTCAGAACAGGGGAGGCCAGCCCCAGCATTTT	CASSQNRGGQPQHF
-	-	TRBV7-2	TRBJ2-5	TGTGCCAGCAGCTTCGGGGCGCCGGGCTGGGAGACCCAGTACTTC	CASSFGAPGWETQYF
-	-	TRBV4-2	TRBJ2-1	TGTGCCAGCAGCCCCTCGGAGGGGTCTGATGAGCAGTTCTTC	CASSPSEGSDEQFF
-	-	TRBV5-4	TRBJ1-1	TGTGCCAGCAGCTTCCCGGGGGAGATGGAAGCTTTCTTT	CASSFPGEMEAFF
-	TRBD2	TRBV7-2	TRBJ2-7	TGTGCCAGCACCCCAGTGGGACTAGCGGGAGAATACGAGCAGTACTTC	CASTPVGLAGEYEQYF
-	-	TRBV4-3	TRBJ2-1	TGCGCCAGCAGCCAAGATCGGGGGAACAATGAGCAGTTCTTC	CASSQDRGNNEQFF
-	-	TRBV20-1	TRBJ1-6	TGCAGTGCTAGTGGGCCGAGCTCCTATAATTCACCCCTCCACTTT	CSASGPSSYNSPLHF
few	-	TRBV7-2	TRBJ2-1	TGTGCCAGCAGCTTATGGGGGAGTCAGAATGAGCAGTTCTTC	CASSLWGSQNEQFF
-	-	TRBV5-4	TRBJ1-6	TGTGCCAGCAGCTTGTCTTGGGCCCGGAGGAATTCACCCCTCCACTTT	CASSLSWARRNSPLHF
-	-	TRBV7-9	TRBJ2-7	TGTGCCAGCAGCGATGGGACGTACGAGCAGTACTTC	CASSDGTYEQYF
-	-	TRBV20-1	TRBJ2-1	TGCAGTGCTAGAGATGTGGGCAATGAGCAGTTCTTC	CSARDVGNEQFF
-	-	TRBV27	TRBJ2-7	TGTGCCAGCGGTAGGGGCAGAAACTACGAGCAGTACTTC	CASGRGRNYEQYF
-	-	TRBV7-9	TRBJ2-5	TGTGCCAGCAGCTTAGCCCCCGATGGGATGGAGACCCAGTACTTC	CASSLAPDGMETQYF
once	TRBD2	TRBV19	TRBJ2-5	TGTGCCAGTAGCTCCACCTTGAGCGGGGGGGGTTACCAAGAGACCCAGTACTTC	CASSSTLSGGGYQETQYF